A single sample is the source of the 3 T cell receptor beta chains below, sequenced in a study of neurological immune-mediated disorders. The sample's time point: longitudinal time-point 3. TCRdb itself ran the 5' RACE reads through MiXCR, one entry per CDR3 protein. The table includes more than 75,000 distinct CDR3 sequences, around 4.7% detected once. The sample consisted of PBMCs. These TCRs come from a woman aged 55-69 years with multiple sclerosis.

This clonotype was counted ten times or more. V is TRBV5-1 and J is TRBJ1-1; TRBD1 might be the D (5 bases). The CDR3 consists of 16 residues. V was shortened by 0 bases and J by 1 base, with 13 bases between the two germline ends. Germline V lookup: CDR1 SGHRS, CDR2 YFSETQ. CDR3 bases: TGCGCCAGCAGCTTGGCACTTAGACAGAAGAACACTGAAGCTTTCTTT. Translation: CASSLALRQKNTEAFF.

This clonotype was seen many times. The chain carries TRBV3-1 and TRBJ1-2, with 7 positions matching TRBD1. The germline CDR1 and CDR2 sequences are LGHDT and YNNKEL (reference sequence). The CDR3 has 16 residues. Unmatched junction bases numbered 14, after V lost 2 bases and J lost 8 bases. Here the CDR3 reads CASSQMTPGGGVGYTF. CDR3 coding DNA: TGTGCCAGCAGCCAAATGACCCCAGGGGGGGGCGTGGGCTACACCTTC.

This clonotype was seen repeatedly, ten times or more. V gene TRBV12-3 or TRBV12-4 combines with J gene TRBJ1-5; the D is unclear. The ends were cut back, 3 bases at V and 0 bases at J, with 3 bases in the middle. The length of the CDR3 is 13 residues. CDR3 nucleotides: TGTGCCAGCAGTTTCAGTAGCAATCAGCCCCAGCATTTT. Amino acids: CASSFSSNQPQHF.